This T cell receptor beta chain was identified in a study of T cell responses to AZD1222 COVID-19 vaccine. About the study: Second doses were pooled across both intervals (about 4 or about 12 weeks).

Whole-study findings and limits: Dominant at 160-218 and 743-854, vaccine-associated CD4 TCRs also spanned spike. Females made up more of the donors, who were largely white British, and clonal diversity may have come out too low. Close to half of all spike-specific TCRs reportedly target regions of the variants that are unmutated.

With respect to this clone: Its antigen remains unknown.

Germline lookup yields CDR1 MNHNY and CDR2 SVGAGI (reference sequence). J lost 2 bases, V lost 2 bases, and 2 bases had no gene match. There are 14 residues in the CDR3. Here immunoSEQ multiplex PCR was the method, and the copy in TCRdb shows in-frame clones only, minus some. Here the sample spans about 110,000 clones, around 90% being singletons. The sequenced sample was peripheral blood, obtained on day 0 of AZD1222 vaccination. This chain links TRBV6-6 with TRBJ2-7; 8 nucleotides agree with TRBD1. The clonotype comes from an adult in good health. CDR3 in DNA: TGTGCCAGCAGTTACGGGGACAGGACCTACGAGCAGTACTTC. This translates into CASSYGDRTYEQYF.